The present TCR beta chain was sequenced within a study of siplizumab effects on memory and regulatory T cells. Study-level background: Paired mixed lymphocyte reactions were set up, with siplizumab at around 0.98 ug/mL or without drug. Broader study findings: For mappable alloreactive CD4+ clones, the mean Treg-derived fraction was around 64% with siplizumab and roughly 25% in controls. Alloreactive sequences tracing back to unstimulated CD4+ memory cells were significantly reduced by siplizumab.

As to this clone: The antigen is unknown.

CDR1 and CDR2 from the germline V gene are MDHEN and SYDVKM. The V end lost 6 bases, the J end lost 6 bases, and 24 bases lay between the germline ends. This CDR3 has 16 residues. For every sample, about 10^5 TCR templates were assayed. Method: immunoSEQ multiplex PCR; TCRdb's copy keeps in-frame clones and lacks some. The sample consists of about 9,900 clones, about 40% of them appearing once. Cells of the mixed lymphocyte reaction were cocultured at 37 degrees C for roughly six days. The clonotype comes from a human donor in good health; the cells came from an allogeneic mixed lymphocyte reaction. Sequencing was carried out using CFSE-low (dividing) CD4+ T cells sorted from an allogeneic mixed lymphocyte reaction. This chain connects TRBV28 to TRBJ2-7; possibly TRBD1 or TRBD2 for D (7 bases each). The CDR3 sequence: CASSSQGGNFLSEQYF. As DNA, the CDR3 is TGTGCCAGCAGCTCGCAGGGGGGGAACTTTCTGTCCGAGCAGTACTTC.